These 19 T cell receptor beta chains originate from one sample sequenced in a study of blood T cell repertoires in COVID-19. TCRdb's table, derived via immunoSEQ multiplex PCR, lists solely in-frame clones and lacks some. The sample lists a few hundred thousand clones, approximately 88% occurring once. The material sequenced was peripheral blood. The receptors originated from a middle-aged man with acute or convalescent COVID-19.

This clone was counted a few times. The gene calls are TRBV4-2 and TRBJ1-1; 9 bases match TRBD1. V shed 6 bases and J 8 bases; nucleotides not matched to a gene: 7. Germline V lookup: CDR1 LGHNA, CDR2 YNFKEQ. This CDR3 is 13 amino acids long. The CDR3 loop reads CASRSVQGAEAFF. Here the CDR3 DNA reads TGTGCCAGCAGAAGTGTACAGGGGGCCGAAGCTTTCTTT.

CDR3 residues: CASSQDAARQLEQYF. The CDR3 nucleotides read TGTGCCAGCAGCCAAGATGCTGCGAGGCAGCTGGAGCAGTACTTC. J is TRBJ2-7 and V is TRBV3-1 (or the pseudogene TRBV3-2), with D unresolved. The CDR3 is made up of 15 amino acids. Germline V gives CDR1 LGHDT, CDR2 YNNKEL (reference sequence). Between the trimmed V and J ends, which lost 0 bases and 7 bases, there was a span of 16 bases.

V and J are TRBV7-3 and TRBJ2-3, with 9 bases identical to TRBD2. CDR3 length equals 16 residues. Germline CDR1 SGHTA, CDR2 FQGTGA. V gave up 3 bases and J gave up 1 base; unmatched junction bases: 5. The CDR3 DNA sequence: TGTGCCAGCAGCTTTGGGGAGCGGGGGGGCACAGATACGCAGTATTTT. Protein: CASSFGERGGTDTQYF.

This CDR3 reads CASRPGTEGFPPQHF. The DNA for the CDR3 is TGTGCCAGCAGGCCCGGGACTGAGGGCTTTCCGCCCCAGCATTTT. The chain combines TRBV28 with TRBJ1-5, with D tentatively TRBD1 (5 bases). Looked up from germline, CDR1 is MDHEN and CDR2 is SYDVKM. V lost 6 bases to trimming and J lost 9 bases, with 21 bases between them. This CDR3 has 15 residues.

The chain joins TRBV2 to TRBJ2-3; possibly TRBD2 for D (6 bases). This CDR3 region has 14 residues. Germline V gene lookup returns CDR1 SNHLY and CDR2 FYNNEI. The V end was cut by 3 bases, the J end by 5 bases, with 12 bases between. The chain's CDR3 is CASSEGRELDTQYF. CDR3 bases: TGTGCCAGCAGTGAGGGTCGGGAGCTAGATACGCAGTATTTT. The variable domain in full, with the rest retrieved from reference TRBV2 and TRBJ2-3, is EPEVTQTPSHQVTQMGQEVILRCVPISNHLYFYWYRQILGQKVEFLVSFYNNEISEKSEIFDDQFSVERPDGSNFTLKIRSTKLEDSAMYFCASSEGRELDTQYFGPGTRLTVL.

The chain has TRBV4-1 and TRBJ2-7; 8 positions match TRBD2. CDR1 MGHRA and CDR2 YSYEKL come from the germline V gene. The CDR3 has 15 residues. With 4 bases clipped from V and 1 base from J, the junction kept 6 bases outside the gene matches. The CDR3 DNA reads TGCGCCAGCAGCCCAGGACGGGGGGGATCCTACGAGCAGTACTTC. Its protein product is CASSPGRGGSYEQYF.

This chain connects TRBV6-6 to TRBJ1-6; 7 bases align to TRBD1. This CDR3 has 13 amino acids. With 7 bases clipped from V and 9 bases from J, the junction kept 6 bases outside the gene matches. Germline V gives CDR1 MNHNY, CDR2 SVGAGI (reference sequence). This chain's CDR3 is CASKTGTSSPLHF. In nucleotides, the CDR3 is TGTGCCAGCAAGACAGGGACGAGTTCACCCCTCCACTTT.

This clone was observed once. The gene calls are TRBV30 and TRBJ1-1; 9 nucleotides line up with TRBD1. V was pared by 3 bases and J by 6 bases, with 11 bases of the junction left unmatched. CDR1 is GTSNPN and CDR2 is SVGIG in the germline V gene (reference sequence). The CDR3 loop spans 15 amino acids. The CDR3 sequence is CAWRALTGGAAEAFF. The CDR3 DNA sequence: TGTGCCTGGAGAGCCCTCACAGGGGGCGCCGCTGAAGCTTTCTTT.

The sample holds one count of this clone. V and J are TRBV7-8 and TRBJ2-7; unclear D gene. The V end was cut by 2 bases, the J end by 6 bases, with 14 bases between. Germline-derived CDR1 and CDR2 are SGHVS and FQNEAQ. The CDR3 is 14 residues long. For the CDR3, the DNA is TGTGCCAGCAGCTTAATCTTCTTGTCCGGCGAGCAGTACTTC. It yields the protein CASSLIFLSGEQYF.

The J gene is TRBJ2-2, the V gene TRBV25-1, with D possibly TRBD1 on 6 matching bases. Germline lookup yields CDR1 MGHDK and CDR2 SYGVNS. The V and J ends lost 0 bases and 5 bases respectively, with 13 bases between them. This CDR3 comprises 16 residues. This CDR3 is CASSEYRQGITGELFF. CDR3 coding DNA: TGTGCCAGCAGTGAATACCGGCAGGGGATTACCGGGGAGCTGTTTTTT.

The V call is TRBV2, the J call TRBJ2-7, with TRBD1 matching over 9 bases. J lost 2 bases, V lost 6 bases, and 5 bases had no gene match. This CDR3 has 14 residues. Germline CDR1 and CDR2: SNHLY and FYNNEI. The CDR3 spells CASRRQGVAYEQYF. The CDR3 coding sequence is TGTGCCAGCAGAAGACAGGGGGTCGCCTACGAGCAGTACTTC.

The J gene is TRBJ2-2, the V gene TRBV9; 9 bases map to TRBD2. Germline trimming cut 0 bases from V and 5 bases from J; bases unmatched to any gene: 2. Germline CDR1 and CDR2: SGDLS and YYNGEE. The CDR3 sequence is 15 residues long. The DNA for the CDR3 is TGTGCCAGCAGCGTAGGGAGCGGGGGGACCGGGGAGCTGTTTTTT. Residues: CASSVGSGGTGELFF.

To note about this clone: Other DNA sequences in the sample encode the same CDR3. V gene TRBV5-6 combines with J gene TRBJ2-7; the D gene is possibly TRBD2 (5 bases). Germline-derived CDR1 and CDR2 are SGHDT and YYEEEE. The CDR3 sequence is 12 residues long. V lost 3 bases and J lost 3, with 7 bases in between. For the CDR3, the DNA is TGTGCCAGCAGCTCGGGGTTCTACGAGCAGTACTTC. This gives the protein CASSSGFYEQYF.

A word on this clone: Other nucleotide sequences from this sample produce the same CDR3. The rearrangement uses TRBV18 and TRBJ1-5; 7 bases map to TRBD1. J was trimmed by 1 base and V by 6 bases; bases with no gene match: 6. The germline V gene has CDR1 KGHSH and CDR2 LQKENI. The CDR3 is 15 residues long. Here the CDR3 DNA reads TGTGCCAGCTCCCGAGGGACAGCGAGCAATCAGCCCCAGCATTTT. Protein sequence: CASSRGTASNQPQHF.

This rearrangement joins TRBV13 to TRBJ1-1, with D perhaps matching TRBD1 (6 bases). Germline loops: CDR1 PRHDT, CDR2 FYEKMQ (reference sequence). Trimming left V 2 bases short and J 11 bases short, with 18 bases between. The CDR3 has 14 residues. For the CDR3, the DNA is TGTGCCAGCAGCTTAAGCTTTAGGGGGGGCGATGCTTTCTTT. Translated: CASSLSFRGGDAFF.

Written as DNA, the CDR3 is TGTGCCAGCAGTGAGACCGGGACAGGGGGCCCGGATGAGCAGTTCTTC. This gives the protein CASSETGTGGPDEQFF. V and J are TRBV6-4 and TRBJ2-1, with 12 bases matching TRBD1. The CDR3 has 16 residues. With 3 bases clipped from V and 8 bases from J, the junction kept 8 bases outside the gene matches. CDR1 is MRHNA and CDR2 is SNTAGT in the germline V gene.

V gene TRBV5-1 combines with J gene TRBJ1-2; TRBD1 matches 8 bases. The V segment lost 4 bases and the J segment 4 bases; nucleotides outside the gene matches: 3. Germline values: CDR1 SGHRS, CDR2 YFSETQ. The CDR3 has 13 amino acids. CDR3 bases: TGCGCCAGCAGCATCGGGACAGGCTATGGCTACACCTTC. The encoded protein is CASSIGTGYGYTF.

The chain's CDR3 is CASSQDRTDTQYF. The CDR3 DNA reads TGCGCCAGCAGCCAAGATAGAACAGATACGCAGTATTTT. The J gene is TRBJ2-3, the V gene TRBV4-3; D gene ambiguous. Trimming removed 0 bases at V and 3 bases at J, with 4 bases between. The length of the CDR3 is 13 residues. Germline CDR1 and CDR2: LGHNA and YSLEER.

The J gene is TRBJ1-2, the V gene TRBV7-3; D call uncertain. Trimming left V 3 bases short and J 3 bases short, with 14 bases between. Germline V gene data show CDR1 as SGHTA and CDR2 as FQGTGA. The CDR3 has 15 amino acids. DNA for the CDR3: TGTGCCAGCAGCTTGAGCCCGGTCGAGGACTATGGCTACACCTTC. Residues: CASSLSPVEDYGYTF.